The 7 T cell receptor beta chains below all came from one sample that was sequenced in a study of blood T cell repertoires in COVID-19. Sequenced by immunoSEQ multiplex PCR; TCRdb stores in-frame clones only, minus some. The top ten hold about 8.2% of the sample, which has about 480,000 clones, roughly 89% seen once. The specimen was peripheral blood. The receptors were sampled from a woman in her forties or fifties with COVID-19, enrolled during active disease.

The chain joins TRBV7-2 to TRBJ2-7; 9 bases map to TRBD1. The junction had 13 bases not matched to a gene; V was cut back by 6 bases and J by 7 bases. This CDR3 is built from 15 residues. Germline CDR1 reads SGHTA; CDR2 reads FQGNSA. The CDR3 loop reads CASRRDSGTGYEQYF. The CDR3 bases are TGTGCCAGCAGGCGAGACTCCGGGACAGGGTATGAGCAGTACTTC.

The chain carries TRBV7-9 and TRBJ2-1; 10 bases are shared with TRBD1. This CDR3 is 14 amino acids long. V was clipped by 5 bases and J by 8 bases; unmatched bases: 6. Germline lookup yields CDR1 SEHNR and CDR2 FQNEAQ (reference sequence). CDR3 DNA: TGTGCCAGCAGCACCCGGACAGGGGGTGATGAGCAGTTCTTC. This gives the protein CASSTRTGGDEQFF.

The CDR3 nucleotides are TGTGCCAGCAGCCGAGCGGGAGATTTAAACAATGAGCAGTTCTTC. It encodes CASSRAGDLNNEQFF. The V and J genes are TRBV7-9 and TRBJ2-1, with TRBD2 matching over 8 bases. Germline V CDR1 and CDR2: SEHNR, FQNEAQ (reference sequence). V trimming: 5 bases; J trimming: 5 bases; junction bases outside the gene matches: 8. The CDR3 contains 15 residues.

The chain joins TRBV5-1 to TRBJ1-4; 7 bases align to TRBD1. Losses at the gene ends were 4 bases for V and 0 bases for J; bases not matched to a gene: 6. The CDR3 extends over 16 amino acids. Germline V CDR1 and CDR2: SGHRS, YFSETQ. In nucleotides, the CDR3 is TGCGCCAGCAGCGCGGGACAGCTAGCAACTAATGAAAAACTGTTTTTT. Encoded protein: CASSAGQLATNEKLFF. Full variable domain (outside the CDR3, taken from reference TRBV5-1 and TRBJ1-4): KAGVTQTPRYLIKTRGQQVTLSCSPISGHRSVSWYQQTPGQGLQFLFEYFSETQRNKGNFPGRFSGRQFSNSRSEMNVSTLELGDSALYLCASSAGQLATNEKLFFGSGTQLSVL.

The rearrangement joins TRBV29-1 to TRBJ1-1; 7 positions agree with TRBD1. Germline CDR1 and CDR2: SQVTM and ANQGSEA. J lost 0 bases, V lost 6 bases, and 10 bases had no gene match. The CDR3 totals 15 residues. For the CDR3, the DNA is TGCAGCGTGGCTCCCTCCGGGACAGTGAACACTGAAGCTTTCTTT. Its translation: CSVAPSGTVNTEAFF.

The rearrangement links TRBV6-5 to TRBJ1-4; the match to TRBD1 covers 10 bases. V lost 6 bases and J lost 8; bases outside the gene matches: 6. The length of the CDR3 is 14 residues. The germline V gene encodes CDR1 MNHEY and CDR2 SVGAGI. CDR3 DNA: TGTGCCAGCAGCGCCGGGACAGGGGCCGAAAAACTGTTTTTT. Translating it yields CASSAGTGAEKLFF.

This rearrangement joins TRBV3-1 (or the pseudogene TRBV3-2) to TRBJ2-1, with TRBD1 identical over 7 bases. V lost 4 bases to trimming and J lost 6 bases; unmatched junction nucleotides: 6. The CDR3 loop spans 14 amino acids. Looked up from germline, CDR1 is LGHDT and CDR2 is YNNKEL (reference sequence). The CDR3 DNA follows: TGTGCCAGCAGCCCCGGAAGGGGGCTCAATGAGCAGTTCTTC. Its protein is CASSPGRGLNEQFF.